This is a list of T cell receptor beta chains from one sample in a study of blood T cell repertoires in COVID-19. Produced via immunoSEQ multiplex PCR; TCRdb's table is partial and in-frame only. Of some 96,000 clones in the sample, roughly 86% were seen once. What was sequenced was peripheral blood. These receptors all come from a man in his fifties or sixties with acute or convalescent COVID-19. Each CDR3 is given with its conserved first and last residue. The D gene is left open where the match is weak. Rows give clone size only sometimes, using once, few, many, or a class for an expanded clone.

CDR3 DNA	CDR3 protein	clone size	D gene	V gene	J gene
TGTGCCAGCTCACCACTTGACAGGGTATCAGGCAATCAGCCCCAGCATTTT	CASSPLDRVSGNQPQHF	.	TRBD1	TRBV18	TRBJ1-5
TGTGCCAGCAGCTTATCCCAGGGAGGGGTTAGTTTGTATTTT	CASSLSQGGVSLYF	once	TRBD2	TRBV11-2	TRBJ2-3
TGTGCCAGCAGCCAAGCGGAAACTAGCGGGAGCTATGAGCAGTTCTTC	CASSQAETSGSYEQFF	.	TRBD2	TRBV3-1/TRBV3-2	TRBJ2-1
TGTGCCATCAGTAGTTCGTCGGATGAGCAGTTCTTC	CAISSSSDEQFF	few	.	TRBV10-3	TRBJ2-1
TGTGCCAGCAGCCCCGGGACAGGGTGGAGGAATGAGCAGTTCTTC	CASSPGTGWRNEQFF	.	TRBD1	TRBV3-1/TRBV3-2	TRBJ2-1
TGTGCCAGCATGCCGGGACAGGGGTTCTACAATGAGCAGTTCTTC	CASMPGQGFYNEQFF	.	TRBD1	TRBV6-5	TRBJ2-1
TGTGCCAGCAGTCGTGGACAGGGCCGCGGCTACACCTTC	CASSRGQGRGYTF	.	TRBD1	TRBV3-1/TRBV3-2	TRBJ1-2
TGTGCCAGCAGCTTATTCAGGGGCGCCGGGGAGCTGTTTTTT	CASSLFRGAGELFF	.	.	TRBV7-2	TRBJ2-2
TGTGCCAGCAGCGCTCGGACTAGCGGGAATACCGGGGAGCTGTTTTTT	CASSARTSGNTGELFF	.	TRBD2	TRBV9	TRBJ2-2
TGTGCCAGCAGTGAATATGGCGAGGGACTAAACTATGGCTACACCTTC	CASSEYGEGLNYGYTF	.	.	TRBV2	TRBJ1-2
TGTGCCTCCGTATCGGCAGGACACGGAAACAATCAGCCCCAGCATTTT	CASVSAGHGNNQPQHF	.	.	TRBV19	TRBJ1-5
TGTGCCAGTAGGAACGACCGTAGGGGGCGGAACACTGAAGCTTTCTTT	CASRNDRRGRNTEAFF	.	TRBD1	TRBV19	TRBJ1-1
TGTGCCACCAGCAGAGATGTAGCCCACTCTGCCACAGATACGCAGTATTTT	CATSRDVAHSATDTQYF	.	.	TRBV15	TRBJ2-3
TGCGCCAGCAGCTCTGGCCCTGGGCAGAACTCTGGAAACACCATATATTTT	CASSSGPGQNSGNTIYF	.	.	TRBV5-1	TRBJ1-3
TGTGCCAGCAGTCCCGAAGGGGGCGGCGGACAGCCCCAGCATTTT	CASSPEGGGGQPQHF	.	TRBD1	TRBV6-4	TRBJ1-5
TGTGCCAGCAGCCCAAACCCCCCCGGGACTAGCGGATACAATGAGCAGTTCTTC	CASSPNPPGTSGYNEQFF	.	TRBD2	TRBV9	TRBJ2-1
TGCAGCGTCGGGAGGGGATCGGGGACTGAAGCTTTCTTT	CSVGRGSGTEAFF	.	.	TRBV29-1	TRBJ1-1
TGCGCCAGCAGCCGTACCGGACTAGCCTCCTACAATGAGCAGTTCTTC	CASSRTGLASYNEQFF	.	TRBD2	TRBV5-1	TRBJ2-1
TGCGCCAGCAGCTTTAGGGGTAACTATGGCTACACCTTC	CASSFRGNYGYTF	.	.	TRBV5-1	TRBJ1-2
TGTGCCAGTAGTACCGGGACTAGCGGTCCCTCCTACAATGAGCAGTTCTTC	CASSTGTSGPSYNEQFF	.	TRBD2	TRBV19	TRBJ2-1
TGCGCCAGCAGTGAGTACCTGGAGGTTAATAATGAAAAACTGTTTTTT	CASSEYLEVNNEKLFF	.	.	TRBV10-2	TRBJ1-4
TGTGCCAGCAGTTTAGGGGCCTCAGATACGCAGTATTTT	CASSLGASDTQYF	.	.	TRBV12-3/TRBV12-4	TRBJ2-3
TGTGCCAGCTCATCTCAGGGGGCCACGAACACTGAAGCTTTCTTT	CASSSQGATNTEAFF	.	TRBD1	TRBV18	TRBJ1-1
TGTGCCAGCAGCCACAACCGGGTTGGATCCTACGAGCAGTACTTC	CASSHNRVGSYEQYF	.	.	TRBV3-1/TRBV3-2	TRBJ2-7
TGTGCCAGCAGCCAACTAGCGGGAGGCACCACCGGGGAGCTGTTTTTT	CASSQLAGGTTGELFF	once	TRBD2	TRBV3-1/TRBV3-2	TRBJ2-2
TGTGCCAGCAGCTTGGCCCTCACAGGAAACACTGAAGCTTTCTTT	CASSLALTGNTEAFF	once	.	TRBV5-5	TRBJ1-1
TGTGCCAGCAGTACCACACAGACAACTAATGAAAAACTGTTTTTT	CASSTTQTTNEKLFF	once	.	TRBV6-5	TRBJ1-4
TGTGCCAGCAGCTCAGGTGGTCTCCGTACCAATGAGCAGTTCTTC	CASSSGGLRTNEQFF	.	.	TRBV5-5	TRBJ2-1
TGTGCCAGCAGACAGGGGGCGCGCATTGGCTACACCTTC	CASRQGARIGYTF	once	TRBD1	TRBV3-1/TRBV3-2	TRBJ1-2
TGTGCCAGTAGGCCCAGGGCTTATAGCACAGATACGCAGTATTTT	CASRPRAYSTDTQYF	.	.	TRBV19	TRBJ2-3
TGCGCCAGCAGCTTGGAGACGGGGCTAGCGGGATTTGCGGAGCAGTTCTTC	CASSLETGLAGFAEQFF	few	TRBD2	TRBV5-1	TRBJ2-1
TGCGCCAGCAGCTTCCCGGGACAGGGATACAATGAGCAGTTCTTC	CASSFPGQGYNEQFF	.	TRBD1	TRBV5-1	TRBJ2-1
TGTGCCAGCAGCCGATCCCGGGGGGGTGAGCAATTCTTC	CASSRSRGGEQFF	.	TRBD2	TRBV14	TRBJ2-1
TGTGCCAGCAGTTTAGGGCTAGCGGGAGTTAAGTTCTTC	CASSLGLAGVKFF	.	TRBD2	TRBV12-3/TRBV12-4	TRBJ2-1
TGCAGCGTTGGGGGACCGGGACAGGGTAGCCCAGATACGCAGTATTTT	CSVGGPGQGSPDTQYF	.	TRBD1	TRBV29-1	TRBJ2-3
TGTGCCAGCAGCTTAGGGGGGTTCACAGATACGCAGTATTTT	CASSLGGFTDTQYF	.	.	TRBV7-3	TRBJ2-3
TGTGCCAGCAGCCGAGACAGGGCTCCTGGAAACACCATATATTTT	CASSRDRAPGNTIYF	.	TRBD1	TRBV6-5	TRBJ1-3